This TCR beta chain was identified during a study of T-cell memory formation after mild COVID-19. A note on this clonotype: Its antigen remains unknown.

Study-wide findings and caveats: Cross-reactive memory seemingly joined, as some responding clones were found in pre-infection memory.

Each CDR3 protein gets one entry after TCRdb re-called the 5' RACE reads with MiXCR. The repertoire has around 510,000 distinct CDR3 sequences, 20% to 25% of them found once; the top ten carry approximately 8.4%. Sequenced input: PBMCs or a T cell subset sorted from them (not recorded which). The clonotype originates from an adult woman who had mild COVID-19 (a few samples of this study predate the infection). Cell type and time point are not known.

The CDR3 DNA follows: TGTGCCAGCAGTTACTCGCGACAGGGCATGGGTGGCTACACCTTC. Translated: CASSYSRQGMGGYTF. The rearrangement links TRBV6-5 to TRBJ1-2; 7 bases are shared with TRBD1. The CDR3 extends over 15 amino acids. Germline CDR1 reads MNHEY; CDR2 reads SVGAGI. Trimming took 0 bases from V and 7 from J; bases not matched to a gene: 8.